The 10 T cell receptor beta chains reported below all come from one sample, sequenced in a study of cytomegalovirus exposure and HLA in healthy donors. The primer mix had 60 Vbeta and 13 Jbeta primers. Sequencing used immunoSEQ multiplex PCR; TCRdb keeps in-frame clones, though not all of them. Of some 150,000 clones listed, roughly 76% are singletons. Sequenced sample: PBMCs. These receptors were obtained from a woman in her forties or fifties in good health and CMV-seronegative.

The chain recombines TRBV2 with TRBJ2-5; 8 bases are shared with TRBD2. J gave up 5 bases and V 6 bases, and 8 bases lay outside the gene matches. CDR1 and CDR2 from the germline V gene are SNHLY and FYNNEI. This CDR3 is 14 amino acids long. The CDR3, as DNA: TGTGCCAGCAGAAAAGCGGGAGAGGTTGAGACCCAGTACTTC. Residues: CASRKAGEVETQYF.

The chain joins TRBV30 to TRBJ1-3; 7 positions match TRBD1. This CDR3 region has 14 residues. Germline-derived CDR1 and CDR2 are GTSNPN and SVGIG (reference sequence). Losses at the gene ends were 8 bases for V and 0 bases for J; bases not matched to a gene: 7. The CDR3 here is CARQGSNSGNTIYF. As DNA, the CDR3 is TGTGCCCGACAGGGAAGTAACTCTGGAAACACCATATATTTT.

The chain combines TRBV6-5 with TRBJ1-2; perhaps TRBD1 as D (6 bases). Germline V lookup: CDR1 MNHEY, CDR2 SVGAGI. There are 11 residues in the CDR3. Trimming took 7 bases from V and 4 from J, leaving 7 bases between them. The CDR3 sequence is CASTQGYGYTF. DNA of the CDR3: TGTGCCAGCACACAGGGCTATGGCTACACCTTC.

The V call is TRBV5-1, the J call TRBJ2-7; 9 bases are shared with TRBD1. Germline V gene sequence: CDR1 SGHRS, CDR2 YFSETQ. The CDR3 is made up of 14 amino acids. V shed 4 bases and J 2 bases; nucleotides not matched to a gene: 4. The CDR3 is CASSTGTGTYEQYF. DNA for the CDR3: TGCGCCAGCAGCACCGGGACAGGGACCTACGAGCAGTACTTC.

V usage is TRBV6-6 and J usage is TRBJ1-1, with D possibly being TRBD1 (5 bases). Germline CDR1 is MNHNY and CDR2 is SVGAGI (reference sequence). V was shortened by 5 bases and J by 4 bases, with 11 bases between the two germline ends. The CDR3 sequence is 13 residues long. CDR3 bases: TGTGCCAGCAGTCAGGGAAGTAGCACTGAAGCTTTCTTT. Encoded protein: CASSQGSSTEAFF.

V is TRBV7-2 and J is TRBJ1-3; D is possibly TRBD1 (5 bases). The germline V gene encodes CDR1 SGHTA and CDR2 FQGNSA. CDR3 length: 15 residues. V gave up 5 bases and J gave up 3 bases, with 14 bases separating them. The CDR3 region is CASSPSSGLGNTIYF. DNA of the CDR3: TGTGCCAGCAGCCCCTCGTCGGGACTTGGAAACACCATATATTTT.

This chain joins TRBV19 and TRBJ2-1; 11 positions agree with TRBD2. CDR3 length equals 13 residues. CDR1 and CDR2 (germline): LNHDA, SQIVND (reference sequence). V shed 10 bases, J shed 9 bases, and the junction held 8 bases outside the gene matches. In DNA, the CDR3 is TGTGCCACTAATAGCGGGAGGGCCGGTGAGCAGTTCTTC. It is translated as CATNSGRAGEQFF.

J is TRBJ2-2 and V is TRBV4-3, with 11 nucleotides matching TRBD2. The CDR3 is 17 residues long. Germline V gene sequence: CDR1 LGHNA, CDR2 YSLEER. Trimming took 0 bases from V and 3 from J; bases not matched to a gene: 3. CDR3 protein: CASSQDSGGAYTGELFF. In DNA form, the CDR3 reads TGCGCCAGCAGCCAAGATAGCGGGGGGGCTTACACCGGGGAGCTGTTTTTT.

This sequence joins TRBV13 and TRBJ2-5; 11 nucleotides align to TRBD2. The J call may be wrong; the DNA end is better matched by TRBJ2-7. The CDR3 contains 17 residues. CDR1 is PRHDT and CDR2 is FYEKMQ in the germline V gene (reference sequence). CDR3 nucleotides: TGTGCCAGCAGCACCCAAATCGGGACTAGCGGTTCCTACGAGCAGTACTTC. Its protein product is CASSTQIGTSGSYEQYF.

This clone was observed a few times. A junction boundary mismatches the germline segment, possibly from a read error. As DNA, the CDR3 is TGTGCCAGCAGCCCAACCTGGGGAGGGAACGCTGAAGCTTTCTTT. Encoded protein: CASSPTWGGNAEAFF. The V and J genes are TRBV7-9 and TRBJ1-1; D unresolved. CDR1 and CDR2 from the germline V gene are SEHNR and FQNEAQ (reference sequence). The CDR3 spans 15 residues. The full variable domain, in which reference TRBV7-9 and TRBJ1-1 provide the parts outside the CDR3, is DTGVSQNPRHKITKRGQNVTFRCDPISEHNRLYWYRQTLGQGPEFLTYFQNEAQLEKSRLLSDRFSAERPKGSFSTLEIQRTEQGDSAMYLCASSPTWGGNAEAFFGQGTRLTVV.